Listed below are T cell receptor beta chains from one sample, sequenced in a study of sequential checkpoint blockade in melanoma. TCRdb's table, derived via immunoSEQ multiplex PCR, lists solely in-frame clones and lacks some. The sample carries about 8,400 clones, roughly 90% recorded once. Sequencing was performed on CD8+ T cells sorted from blood (inferred from file names), taken from a patient given nivolumab and ipilimumab in sequence. The receptors shown here come from a human donor with melanoma. CDR3s include the opening cysteine and the closing phenylalanine or tryptophan. Each record gives: clone size, V gene, D gene, J gene, CDR3 protein, CDR3 DNA. The D gene is left open where the match is weak. Expanded clones get a size class; other rows say once, few or many, or leave the size out.

size: .; V: TRBV29-1; D: .; J: TRBJ1-2; CDR3: CSVDPGNYGYTF; DNA: TGCAGCGTTGACCCAGGGAACTATGGCTACACCTTC
size: .; V: TRBV27; D: .; J: TRBJ2-7; CDR3: CASSLALGASYDGQYF; DNA: TGTGCCAGCAGCCTCGCCCTGGGCGCTTCCTACGATGGGCAGTACTTC
size: .; V: TRBV7-9; D: TRBD1; J: TRBJ1-4; CDR3: CASSLFFPTQGDEKLFF; DNA: TGTGCCAGCAGCTTATTCTTTCCGACTCAGGGGGACGAAAAACTGTTTTTT
size: .; V: TRBV7-9; D: .; J: TRBJ2-7; CDR3: CASSLAVGGTYEQYF; DNA: TGTGCCAGCAGCTTAGCTGTGGGCGGGACCTACGAGCAGTACTTC
size: .; V: TRBV6-5; D: TRBD1; J: TRBJ2-7; CDR3: CASGPRAGQDEQYF; DNA: TGTGCCAGTGGCCCACGGGCAGGACAGGACGAGCAGTACTTC
size: .; V: TRBV6-6; D: .; J: TRBJ1-1; CDR3: CASSYQENTEAFF; DNA: TGTGCCAGCAGTTATCAGGAGAACACTGAAGCTTTCTTT
size: once; V: TRBV13; D: TRBD1; J: TRBJ1-2; CDR3: CASSRGQGGYGYTF; DNA: TGTGCCAGCAGCCGCGGACAGGGAGGCTATGGCTACACCTTC
size: .; V: TRBV9; D: TRBD1; J: TRBJ1-2; CDR3: CASSVGGTGGSYGYTF; DNA: TGTGCCAGCAGCGTAGGAGGGACAGGGGGCTCATATGGCTACACCTTC
size: .; V: TRBV15; D: .; J: TRBJ1-2; CDR3: CATSSVRIDGYGYTF; DNA: TGTGCCACCAGCAGCGTCAGGATAGATGGCTATGGCTACACCTTC
size: .; V: TRBV4-3; D: .; J: TRBJ1-4; CDR3: CASSPHLRGGARPTNEKLFF; DNA: TGCGCCAGCAGCCCTCACTTGCGGGGAGGAGCCAGACCGACTAATGAAAAACTGTTTTTT
size: once; V: TRBV13; D: .; J: TRBJ2-7; CDR3: CASSLRGGEREQYF; DNA: TGTGCCAGCAGCTTAAGAGGGGGGGAGCGGGAGCAGTACTTC
size: .; V: TRBV5-1; D: .; J: TRBJ1-2; CDR3: CASSPHLPGVGGYTF; DNA: TGCGCCAGCAGCCCCCACCTCCCAGGGGTAGGTGGCTACACCTTC
size: .; V: TRBV29-1; D: .; J: TRBJ1-1; CDR3: CSVDTMEEVSTEAFF; DNA: TGCAGCGTCGACACCATGGAGGAGGTCAGCACTGAAGCTTTCTTT
size: .; V: TRBV15; D: .; J: TRBJ2-7; CDR3: CATSRAPTYEQYF; DNA: TGTGCCACCAGCAGAGCCCCTACCTACGAGCAGTACTTC
size: .; V: TRBV29-1; D: .; J: TRBJ1-2; CDR3: CSVGAPFYGYTF; DNA: TGCAGCGTTGGAGCTCCCTTCTATGGCTACACCTTC
size: .; V: TRBV10-2; D: .; J: TRBJ1-2; CDR3: CASSESTGGRHYGYTF; DNA: TGCGCCAGCAGTGAGTCGACGGGAGGTCGGCACTATGGCTACACCTTC
size: .; V: TRBV14; D: TRBD1; J: TRBJ1-4; CDR3: CASSQQPGQGDEKLFF; DNA: TGTGCCAGCAGCCAACAACCGGGACAGGGGGATGAAAAACTGTTTTTT
size: .; V: TRBV5-6; D: .; J: TRBJ2-5; CDR3: CASSFFGHRDQETQYF; DNA: TGTGCCAGCAGCTTTTTCGGACATAGAGACCAAGAGACCCAGTACTTC
size: .; V: TRBV7-6; D: .; J: TRBJ1-1; CDR3: CASSLGANTEAFF; DNA: TGTGCCAGCAGCTTAGGGGCGAACACTGAAGCTTTCTTT
size: .; V: TRBV5-6; D: .; J: TRBJ2-1; CDR3: CASSPSRSSYNEQFF; DNA: TGTGCCAGCAGCCCTAGCCGGAGCTCCTACAATGAGCAGTTCTTC
size: once; V: TRBV18; D: TRBD1; J: TRBJ2-7; CDR3: CASSAGTGVEQYF; DNA: TGTGCCAGCTCAGCCGGGACAGGGGTCGAGCAGTACTTC
size: .; V: TRBV4-3; D: .; J: TRBJ1-2; CDR3: CASSQDRYGSAEYTF; DNA: TGCGCCAGCAGCCAAGATAGGTATGGCAGCGCGGAGTACACCTTC
size: once; V: TRBV19; D: .; J: TRBJ2-7; CDR3: CASSITQGPTYEQYF; DNA: TGTGCCAGTAGTATTACCCAGGGGCCTACCTACGAGCAGTACTTC
size: .; V: TRBV30; D: TRBD1; J: TRBJ2-7; CDR3: CAWGRPGQGYERYF; DNA: TGTGCCTGGGGGCGCCCCGGACAGGGCTACGAGCGGTACTTC
size: .; V: TRBV7-9; D: TRBD1; J: TRBJ1-2; CDR3: CASSRGGRTGGFYGYTF; DNA: TGTGCCAGCAGCAGAGGAGGGCGGACAGGGGGCTTCTATGGCTACACCTTC
size: .; V: TRBV28; D: .; J: TRBJ1-3; CDR3: CASSPVSGNTIYF; DNA: TGTGCCAGCAGTCCAGTTTCTGGAAACACCATATATTTT
size: .; V: TRBV4-1; D: .; J: TRBJ1-4; CDR3: CASSQPGNEKLFF; DNA: TGCGCCAGCAGCCAGCCGGGGAATGAAAAACTGTTTTTT
size: .; V: TRBV7-9; D: .; J: TRBJ1-1; CDR3: CASSPGGETEAFF; DNA: TGTGCCAGCAGCCCCGGAGGGGAAACTGAAGCTTTCTTT
size: .; V: TRBV19; D: TRBD2; J: TRBJ2-7; CDR3: CASSATLAGVTYEQYF; DNA: TGTGCCAGTAGTGCAACTCTAGCGGGAGTTACCTACGAGCAGTACTTC
size: .; V: TRBV19; D: .; J: TRBJ2-7; CDR3: CASSIGQGHYYEQYF; DNA: TGTGCCAGTAGTATAGGGCAGGGGCATTACTACGAGCAGTACTTC
size: .; V: TRBV4-3; D: TRBD1; J: TRBJ1-2; CDR3: CASSQDWAGGLGGYTF; DNA: TGCGCCAGCAGCCAAGATTGGGCAGGGGGCCTCGGTGGCTACACCTTC
size: .; V: TRBV4-3; D: .; J: TRBJ1-3; CDR3: CASSQDIGNTIYF; DNA: TGCGCCAGCAGCCAAGATATAGGAAACACCATATATTTT
size: .; V: TRBV4-1; D: .; J: TRBJ1-3; CDR3: CASSLGGGTGNTIYF; DNA: TGCGCCAGCAGCCTGGGAGGAGGCACTGGAAACACCATATATTTT
size: .; V: TRBV19; D: .; J: TRBJ1-5; CDR3: CASSISTGAYSNQPQHF; DNA: TGTGCCAGTAGTATCTCAACAGGAGCATATAGCAATCAGCCCCAGCATTTT
size: .; V: TRBV27; D: .; J: TRBJ1-2; CDR3: CASSFQGNYGYTF; DNA: TGTGCCAGCAGTTTTCAGGGGAACTATGGCTACACCTTC
size: .; V: TRBV4-1; D: .; J: TRBJ2-7; CDR3: CASSQDRVDASYEQYF; DNA: TGCGCCAGCAGCCAAGATCGGGTCGACGCGTCCTACGAGCAGTACTTC
size: .; V: TRBV14; D: TRBD1; J: TRBJ1-4; CDR3: CASSQVSTGLGEKLFF; DNA: TGTGCCAGCAGCCAAGTTTCGACAGGGTTAGGTGAAAAACTGTTTTTT
size: .; V: TRBV21-1; D: .; J: TRBJ1-4; CDR3: CASSKAEATGGTVDKLFF; DNA: TGTGCCAGCAGCAAAGCGGAGGCAACAGGGGGTACTGTGGATAAACTGTTTTTT
size: .; V: TRBV6-1; D: TRBD1; J: TRBJ2-7; CDR3: CASSTSGQGASEQYF; DNA: TGTGCCAGCAGTACCTCGGGACAGGGGGCCTCCGAGCAGTACTTC
size: .; V: TRBV10-2; D: .; J: TRBJ2-1; CDR3: CASMDNNEQFF; DNA: TGCGCCAGCATGGACAACAATGAGCAGTTCTTC
size: .; V: TRBV27; D: .; J: TRBJ1-4; CDR3: CASRSGHPNEKLFF; DNA: TGTGCCAGCAGATCGGGACATCCTAATGAAAAACTGTTTTTT
size: .; V: TRBV7-9; D: .; J: TRBJ1-5; CDR3: CASSSGVNQPQHF; DNA: TGTGCCAGCAGCTCCGGGGTCAATCAGCCCCAGCATTTT
size: .; V: TRBV27; D: .; J: TRBJ2-7; CDR3: CASSFAGLAYEQYF; DNA: TGTGCCAGCAGTTTTGCGGGACTGGCCTACGAGCAGTACTTC
size: .; V: TRBV10-3; D: TRBD1; J: TRBJ2-7; CDR3: CAICRGPGYEQYF; DNA: TGTGCCATCTGCAGGGGGCCGGGTTACGAGCAGTACTTC
size: .; V: TRBV4-3; D: TRBD1; J: TRBJ1-2; CDR3: CASSQDTGTGVNYGYTF; DNA: TGCGCCAGCAGCCAAGATACCGGGACAGGGGTGAACTATGGCTACACCTTC
size: few; V: TRBV6-5; D: .; J: TRBJ2-7; CDR3: CASSSTSSHEQYF; DNA: TGTGCCAGCAGTTCCACTAGTTCCCACGAGCAGTACTTC
size: .; V: TRBV6-5; D: .; J: TRBJ1-2; CDR3: CASSYVINYGYTF; DNA: TGTGCCAGCAGTTACGTCATTAACTATGGCTACACCTTC